The 23 T cell receptor beta chains below all came from one sample that was sequenced in a study of blood T cell repertoires in COVID-19. Profiling relied on immunoSEQ multiplex PCR, and the TCRdb table lists in-frame clones only, not all of them. The sample has hundreds of thousands of clones; 70% to 90% are singletons. Sequenced: PBMCs or T cells enriched from blood (not recorded which). The receptors here all came from a woman younger than 35 who had been exposed to COVID-19.

The chain joins TRBV13 to TRBJ2-4, with D tentatively TRBD2 (5 bases). The CDR3 consists of 14 residues. Per germline, CDR1 PRHDT and CDR2 FYEKMQ (reference sequence). Trimming took off 5 bases at V and 5 bases at J, with 13 bases between the two ends. CDR3 sequence: CASSDWTGQNIQYF. In DNA, the CDR3 is TGTGCCAGCAGCGATTGGACTGGACAAAACATTCAGTACTTC.

This clone was seen once. The gene calls are TRBV7-9 and TRBJ2-1; D possibly corresponds to TRBD1 (5 bases). CDR1 and CDR2 (germline): SEHNR, FQNEAQ (reference sequence). The CDR3 length is 13 residues. Deletions cut 2 bases from V and 6 bases from J, with 8 bases between. The chain's CDR3 is CASSLWGGNEQFF. In DNA, the CDR3 is TGTGCCAGCAGCTTATGGGGCGGCAATGAGCAGTTCTTC.

The chain employs TRBV2 and TRBJ2-3; D is undetermined. The CDR3 consists of 10 residues. Germline V gene data show CDR1 as SNHLY and CDR2 as FYNNEI. V lost 6 bases and J 7 bases, leaving 5 bases between the germline ends. CDR3 coding DNA: TGTGCCAGCAGCAAAAATACGCAGTATTTT. This translates into CASSKNTQYF.

This chain joins TRBV6-1 and TRBJ1-2; TRBD1 matches at 7 bases. CDR3 length: 15 amino acids. Germline V gives CDR1 MNHNS, CDR2 SASEGT. The junction had 6 bases not matched to a gene; V was cut back by 2 bases and J by 3 bases. The CDR3 DNA is TGTGCCAGCAGTGAACTAGACAGGGCCCACTATGGCTACACCTTC. It translates to CASSELDRAHYGYTF.

The chain employs TRBV19 and TRBJ1-5; D possibly corresponds to TRBD1 (5 bases). Per germline, CDR1 LNHDA and CDR2 SQIVND (reference sequence). The CDR3 covers 15 residues. Trimming left V 7 bases short and J 9 bases short, with 22 bases between. For the CDR3, the DNA is TGTGCCAGTACCTCTGGGAGGGACCCATACCGGCCCCAGCATTTT. It codes for CASTSGRDPYRPQHF.

This clone has at least ten counts. The rearrangement uses TRBV7-9 and TRBJ1-2; 8 bases line up with TRBD1. The germline CDR1 and CDR2 sequences are SEHNR and FQNEAQ (reference sequence). V was clipped by 2 bases and J by 4 bases; unmatched bases: 6. The length of the CDR3 is 15 residues. CDR3 sequence: CASSLSGQGRYGYTF. The DNA of the CDR3 is TGTGCCAGCAGCTTATCTGGACAGGGCCGCTATGGCTACACCTTC.

The chain is built from TRBV7-2 and TRBJ2-1, with 8 bases lining up with TRBD2. CDR1 is SGHTA and CDR2 is FQGNSA in the germline V gene. This CDR3 contains 18 residues. The V gene end was trimmed by 1 base and the J gene end by 2 bases; junction bases not matched to a gene: 10. The CDR3: CASSLGVSGVRPYNEQFF. The CDR3 DNA sequence: TGTGCCAGCAGCTTAGGGGTTAGCGGGGTACGTCCCTACAATGAGCAGTTCTTC. Full variable domain (rest looked up from reference TRBV7-2 and TRBJ2-1): GAGVSQSPSNKVTEKGKDVELRCDPISGHTALYWYRQSLGQGLEFLIYFQGNSAPDKSGLPSDRFSAERTGGSVSTLTIQRTQQEDSAVYLCASSLGVSGVRPYNEQFFGPGTRLTVL.

The J gene is TRBJ2-7, the V gene TRBV29-1; 8 nucleotides line up with TRBD2. Germline V gene data show CDR1 as SQVTM and CDR2 as ANQGSEA. The CDR3 length is 12 residues. The V and J ends lost 6 bases and 1 base, in that order; junction bases with no gene match: 2. The DNA of the CDR3 is TGCAGCGTACGACTAGCGTCCTACGAGCAGTACTTC. Translating it yields CSVRLASYEQYF.

The V call is TRBV28, the J call TRBJ1-5; tentatively, D is TRBD1 (5 bases). The CDR3 sequence is 14 residues long. V lost 3 bases to trimming and J lost 1 base, with 7 bases between them. The germline V gene encodes CDR1 MDHEN and CDR2 SYDVKM. The CDR3 DNA is TGTGCCAGCAGTTTCTCAGGGAGCAATCAGCCCCAGCATTTT. The encoded protein is CASSFSGSNQPQHF. The whole variable domain, filled in from reference TRBV28 and TRBJ1-5, reads DVKVTQSSRYLVKRTGEKVFLECVQDMDHENMFWYRQDPGLGLRLIYFSYDVKMKEKGDIPEGYSVSREKKERFSLILESASTNQTSMYLCASSFSGSNQPQHFGDGTRLSIL.

This chain uses TRBV21-1 with TRBJ2-1; TRBD2 was called by the table and not checked on the DNA. TRBV21-1 is marked as a pseudogene. The CDR3 covers 14 residues. The CDR3 DNA follows: TGTGCCAGCACCACTAGCGGGAGTAACCATGAGCAGTTCTTC. It yields the protein CASTTSGSNHEQFF.

This clone was seen more than once but under ten times. The J gene is TRBJ1-1, the V gene TRBV10-1, with D hard to call. V was pared by 3 bases and J by 3 bases, with 8 bases between. The CDR3 totals 13 residues. Germline V CDR1 and CDR2: WNHNN, SYGVQD (reference sequence). The CDR3 region has the DNA TGCGCCAGCAGTGAAGGGAGGGACACTGAAGCTTTCTTT. Encoded protein: CASSEGRDTEAFF.

The chain links TRBV18 to TRBJ1-6; D remains unclear. Germline lookup yields CDR1 KGHSH and CDR2 LQKENI. Trimming removed 2 bases from V and 13 bases from J, with 15 bases in between. The length of the CDR3 is 14 residues. CDR3: CASSPEGEFSPLHF. CDR3 coding DNA: TGTGCCAGCTCACCAGAAGGAGAATTCAGCCCCCTCCACTTT.

This chain links TRBV5-5 with TRBJ2-7; D is uncertain. V lost 1 base to trimming and J lost 3 bases, with 11 bases between them. This CDR3 contains 14 residues. Per the germline V gene, CDR1 is SGHKS and CDR2 is YYEKEE (reference sequence). The CDR3 region is CASSLTEFDYEQYF. CDR3 in DNA: TGTGCCAGCAGCTTGACAGAGTTCGACTACGAGCAGTACTTC.

The V call is TRBV29-1, the J call TRBJ2-1; 9 nucleotides agree with TRBD2. Germline V CDR1 and CDR2: SQVTM, ANQGSEA. This CDR3 has 15 residues. The junction had 10 bases not matched to a gene; V was cut back by 4 bases and J by 6 bases. This CDR3 reads CSVVINSGRSNEQFF. For the CDR3, the DNA is TGCAGCGTTGTTATTAATAGCGGGAGAAGCAATGAGCAGTTCTTC.

In DNA form, the CDR3 reads TGTGCCAGCAGCGCCCGGGTAGGACAGGCCCCAGGAGACACTGAAGCTTTCTTT. It specifies CASSARVGQAPGDTEAFF. The V call is TRBV7-6, the J call TRBJ1-1; 7 bases map to TRBD1. The germline gives CDR1 SGHVS, CDR2 FNYEAQ. This CDR3 region has 18 residues. The junction had 18 bases not matched to a gene; V was cut back by 5 bases and J by 3 bases.

This chain uses TRBV5-1 with TRBJ2-2, with 7 nucleotides matching TRBD1. V shed 3 bases, J shed 4 bases, and the junction held 6 bases outside the gene matches. Germline V gene data show CDR1 as SGHRS and CDR2 as YFSETQ. The CDR3 has 15 residues. This CDR3 reads CASSSTGTSTGELFF. The CDR3 DNA follows: TGCGCCAGCAGCTCGACAGGGACGAGCACCGGGGAGCTGTTTTTT. Full variable domain (rest looked up from reference TRBV5-1 and TRBJ2-2): KAGVTQTPRYLIKTRGQQVTLSCSPISGHRSVSWYQQTPGQGLQFLFEYFSETQRNKGNFPGRFSGRQFSNSRSEMNVSTLELGDSALYLCASSSTGTSTGELFFGEGSRLTVL.

The chain carries TRBV9 and TRBJ2-1; no firm D call. The CDR3 length is 14 residues. Germline V gives CDR1 SGDLS, CDR2 YYNGEE. Trimming shortened V by 3 bases and J by 5 bases, and 12 bases separated the two germline ends. CDR3 amino acids: CASSAWSGDNEQFF. The CDR3 region has the DNA TGTGCCAGCAGCGCCTGGTCCGGAGACAATGAGCAGTTCTTC.

This clone turned up a few times. The genes are TRBV18 and TRBJ2-7; TRBD1 is a possible D gene (5 bases). The germline V gene has CDR1 KGHSH and CDR2 LQKENI. With 5 bases removed from V and 7 bases from J, the gap between germline ends came to 15 bases. This CDR3 is 13 amino acids long. The CDR3 nucleotides read TGTGCCAGCTCATCCGTAGGGAACAGGGAGCAGTACTTC. Translation: CASSSVGNREQYF.

J is TRBJ2-1 and V is TRBV11-3, with D hard to call. Trimming stripped 1 base from V and 3 bases from J, with 10 bases between. The CDR3 consists of 15 residues. Germline CDR1 SGHNT, CDR2 YENEEA. CDR3 nucleotides: TGTGCCAGCAGCTTAGGTCTCAGCGACTACAATGAGCAGTTCTTC. This codes for CASSLGLSDYNEQFF.

This clone came up a few times. This same CDR3 is encoded by further DNA sequences in the sample. This CDR3 is CASSPQGVSYEQYF. CDR3 DNA sequence: TGTGCCAGCAGTCCACAGGGGGTCTCCTACGAGCAGTACTTC. This chain connects TRBV27 to TRBJ2-7; TRBD1 matches 8 bases. The CDR3 has 14 residues. CDR1 is MNHEY and CDR2 is SMNVEV in the germline V gene (reference sequence). Trimming took 5 bases from V and 0 from J; bases not matched to a gene: 3.

The chain links TRBV5-1 to TRBJ1-1, with a tentative D call TRBD1 (6 bases). The V and J ends lost 6 bases and 7 bases respectively, with 13 bases between them. The V gene's germline CDR1 is SGHRS and CDR2 YFSETQ. This CDR3 is built from 12 residues. The CDR3 DNA sequence: TGCGCCAGCATACAGGGAACTGGTGAAGCTTTCTTT. It codes for CASIQGTGEAFF.

The rearrangement joins TRBV21-1 to TRBJ2-6; TRBD1, as called in the table, went unchecked against the DNA. TRBV21-1 is a pseudogene segment. The CDR3 has 17 amino acids. For the CDR3, the DNA is TGTGCCAGCAGCAATCGGCGGTTGACAGGTGGGGCCAACGTCCTGACTTTC. It codes for CASSNRRLTGGANVLTF.

V and J are TRBV24-1 and TRBJ1-5; TRBD1 matches at 9 bases. Germline V lookup: CDR1 KGHDR, CDR2 SFDVKD. V lost 3 bases, J lost 10 bases, and 9 bases stayed unmatched. CDR3 size: 15 residues. CDR3 amino acids: CATSDPGDRDVPQHF. CDR3 coding DNA: TGTGCCACCAGTGATCCCGGGGACAGGGACGTTCCCCAGCATTTT.